This is a list of T cell receptor beta chains from one sample in a study of cytomegalovirus exposure and HLA in healthy donors. TCRdb's table, derived via immunoSEQ multiplex PCR, lists solely in-frame clones and lacks some. The sample yields about 130,000 clones, less than 80% seen once. Specimen: PBMCs. These receptors all stem from a man aged 40-50 years in good health and CMV-seropositive. The CDR3 runs from the conserved cysteine through the conserved F or W. A D gene is named only where the DNA matches it firmly. Some rows have no size entry. The others give once, few or many, or a class for an expanded clone.

clone_size,v_call,d_call,j_call,cdr3_nt,cdr3_aa
.,TRBV6-6,TRBD2,TRBJ2-3,TGTGCCAGCAGCGACCCCGTTGCGGGGGAAGATACGCAGTATTTT,CASSDPVAGEDTQYF
.,TRBV4-1,TRBD1,TRBJ1-1,TGCGCCAGCAGCCATCACAGGGGGCGCACTGAAGCTTTCTTT,CASSHHRGRTEAFF
.,TRBV15,.,TRBJ1-5,TGTGCCACCAGCAGAGATCCCCCGGGAACAAATCAGCCCCAGCATTTT,CATSRDPPGTNQPQHF
.,TRBV5-6,TRBD1,TRBJ1-5,TGTGCCAGCAGCCCTAGGACAGGGGGCAAGGACAATCAGCCCCAGCATTTT,CASSPRTGGKDNQPQHF
.,TRBV18,.,TRBJ2-4,TGTGCCAGCTCACCAGGGTCTGGGGCCGGCAAAAACATTCAGTACTTC,CASSPGSGAGKNIQYF
.,TRBV7-2,TRBD1,TRBJ2-7,TGTGCCAGCAGCTCCCCCGGGACAGGGACCTACGAGCAGTACTTC,CASSSPGTGTYEQYF
.,TRBV19,.,TRBJ2-6,TGTGCCAGTAGTATACAGGGGAGGGAGCCAGCCACTGGGGCCAACGTCCTGACTTTC,CASSIQGREPATGANVLTF
.,TRBV28,.,TRBJ2-7,TGTGCCAGCACGTCGGGTTACGAGCAGTACTTC,CASTSGYEQYF
.,TRBV18,.,TRBJ2-7,TGTGCCAGCTCAGAACTAAGCTACGAGCAGTACTTC,CASSELSYEQYF
.,TRBV19,TRBD2,TRBJ2-5,TGTGCCAGTAGTAATCGGGCTAGCGGGGACCAAGAGACCCAGTACTTC,CASSNRASGDQETQYF
.,TRBV7-9,.,TRBJ2-3,TGTGCCAGCAGCCAATCTACCTTCACAGATACGCAGTATTTT,CASSQSTFTDTQYF
.,TRBV9,TRBD1,TRBJ1-5,TGTGCCAGCAGCGCCGCGACAGGGGGCAATCAGCCCCAGCATTTT,CASSAATGGNQPQHF
.,TRBV21-1,.,TRBJ2-7,TGTGCCAGGCAACAGGGTGTCCCCTACGAGCAGTACTTC,CARQQGVPYEQYF
.,TRBV5-1,TRBD1,TRBJ1-6,TGCGCCAGCAGCTTGGAGGGGGCTTATTCACCCCTCCACTTT,CASSLEGAYSPLHF
few,TRBV18,.,TRBJ2-2,TGTGCCAGCTCACCAGTCGACACCGGGGAGCTGTTTTTT,CASSPVDTGELFF
.,TRBV27,TRBD1,TRBJ1-5,TGTGCCAGCAGTCTAGGGACAGGTGGAAGCAATCAGCCCCAGCATTTT,CASSLGTGGSNQPQHF
.,TRBV6-6,.,TRBJ1-1,TGTGCCACCCTGAGACAGGAAACGAACACTGAAGCTTTCTTT,CATLRQETNTEAFF
.,TRBV1,.,TRBJ1-5,TGCACCAGTTCTAATCAGCCCCAGCATTTT,CTSSNQPQHF
.,TRBV21-1,.,TRBJ1-4,TGTGCCAGCAGCTTCGACAGGGTGAATGAAAAACTGTTTTTT,CASSFDRVNEKLFF
.,TRBV15,TRBD1,TRBJ1-5,TGTGCCACCAGCACGCGGGGACAGGGTCATAATCAGCCCCAGCATTTT,CATSTRGQGHNQPQHF
.,TRBV5-1,.,TRBJ2-5,TGCGCCAGCAGCTTGGATATGGGAGGGGGGACCCAGTACTTC,CASSLDMGGGTQYF